The clone carrying this TCR beta chain was detected a few times. These data come from a study of early T cells in non-severe SARS-CoV-2 infection. Using its own MiXCR run on the 5' RACE reads, TCRdb lists one record per CDR3 protein. The sample has tens of thousands of distinct CDR3 sequences, around an eighth seen once. The sequence came from an adult who was a healthcare worker with PCR-confirmed SARS-CoV-2 infection or an uninfected control (not recorded which). The specimen was whole blood.

The CDR3 here is CASSPRGKNSNQPQHF. As DNA, the CDR3 is TGTGCCAGCAGCCCAAGGGGGAAGAATAGCAATCAGCCCCAGCATTTT. The chain is built from TRBV5-8 and TRBJ1-5; D might be TRBD1 (6 bases). The germline V gene encodes CDR1 SGHTS and CDR2 YDEGEE. This CDR3 is built from 16 residues. V dropped 4 bases and J dropped 0 bases, with 14 bases sitting between them.